This TCR beta chain emerged from a study of lymphopenia after photon versus proton radiotherapy. Whole-study results and caveats: After the lymphocyte nadir, photon-treated repertoires showed oligoclonal expansion, especially of CD8+ Temra cells. Survival link was tested only in deceased patients; proton benefit remains a possibility. Under photons, naive T cells and diversity fell while effector/memory populations rose.

Clones were sequenced by immunoSEQ multiplex PCR, and TCRdb holds only the in-frame ones, with some missing. The sample carries about 40,000 clones, about four fifths recorded once. With respect to this clone: Its antigen is undetermined.

The V segment lost 0 bases and the J segment 4 bases; nucleotides outside the gene matches: 4. This CDR3 comprises 16 residues. The receptor was derived from a woman in her seventies with pancreatic cancer. Sequenced material: peripheral blood, taken from a patient treated with proton-based radiotherapy. J is TRBJ2-3 and V is TRBV23-1; 10 nucleotides match TRBD1. TRBV23-1 is marked as an open reading frame, function uncertain. The CDR3 DNA reads as TGCGCCAGCAGTCAATCAGGGACAGGGGAAGCAGATACGCAGTATTTT. Protein product: CASSQSGTGEADTQYF.